The 32 T cell receptor beta chains listed next were all sequenced from one sample in a study of blood T cell repertoires in COVID-19. Sequencing used immunoSEQ multiplex PCR; TCRdb keeps in-frame clones, though not all of them. This table has roughly 60,000 clones, over 70% appearing once. Sequenced material: peripheral blood. All receptors come from a man between 25 and 39 years old with COVID-19, enrolled during active disease.

The chain joins TRBV18 to TRBJ2-1, with D perhaps TRBD2 (6 bases). This CDR3 spans 13 amino acids. CDR1 and CDR2 (germline): KGHSH, LQKENI. Trimming removed 4 bases from V and 8 bases from J, with 12 bases in between. The CDR3, as DNA: TGTGCCAGCTCACGGGGGGAGGAGGATGAGCAGTTCTTC. This encodes CASSRGEEDEQFF.

This clone came up once. The same CDR3 can be traced to other DNA sequences in this sample. The V gene is TRBV12-3 or TRBV12-4, the J gene TRBJ2-5; perhaps TRBD1 as D (5 bases). The CDR3 runs 13 residues. V lost 4 bases to trimming and J lost 5 bases, with 11 bases between them. CDR3 residues: CASSYRSQETQYF. CDR3 in DNA: TGTGCCAGCAGTTACAGGTCCCAGGAGACCCAGTACTTC.

The chain has TRBV5-1 and TRBJ2-2; D is perhaps TRBD1 (6 bases). Germline lookup yields CDR1 SGHRS and CDR2 YFSETQ. This CDR3 contains 15 residues. V lost 4 bases and J 6 bases, leaving 16 bases between the germline ends. The CDR3 region has the DNA TGCGCCAGCAGCCCACCAGGGGCTATAGCCGGGGAGCTGTTTTTT. Translation: CASSPPGAIAGELFF.

This clone came up once. The chain has TRBV2 and TRBJ1-1; 8 nucleotides agree with TRBD1. This CDR3 contains 13 residues. Germline CDR1 and CDR2: SNHLY and FYNNEI. Germline trimming cut 6 bases from V and 2 bases from J; bases unmatched to any gene: 2. This chain's CDR3 is CASRDRDNTEAFF. The CDR3 DNA reads as TGTGCCAGCAGGGACAGGGACAACACTGAAGCTTTCTTT.

This clone was found many times. The chain uses TRBV28 and TRBJ1-3; TRBD1 is a possible D gene (5 bases). CDR1 MDHEN and CDR2 SYDVKM come from the germline V gene. V was clipped by 6 bases and J by 2 bases, with 8 bases between them. The CDR3 has 13 amino acids. The CDR3 DNA follows: TGTGCCAGCAGGGGGCTCGCTGGAAACACCATATATTTT. This encodes CASRGLAGNTIYF.

J is TRBJ2-2 and V is TRBV18; 7 bases line up with TRBD1. Germline V gene data show CDR1 as KGHSH and CDR2 as LQKENI. The junction had 2 bases not matched to a gene; V was cut back by 3 bases and J by 4 bases. The CDR3 runs to 14 residues. This CDR3 reads CASSPDRATGELFF. DNA of the CDR3: TGTGCCAGCTCACCCGACAGGGCCACCGGGGAGCTGTTTTTT.

The V gene is TRBV6-2 or TRBV6-3, the J gene TRBJ1-1; D is ambiguous. CDR1 is MNHEY, CDR2 SVGEGT, per germline. Trimming took 6 bases from V and 6 from J, leaving 14 bases between them. The CDR3 is made up of 13 amino acids. The CDR3 region is CASSRWSYSEAFF. The CDR3 bases are TGTGCCAGCAGCAGATGGAGTTATTCTGAAGCTTTCTTT.

The chain is built from TRBV9 and TRBJ2-7, with TRBD2 identical over 9 bases. Germline lookup yields CDR1 SGDLS and CDR2 YYNGEE. This CDR3 is 15 amino acids long. V gave up 0 bases and J gave up 2 bases; unmatched junction bases: 3. CDR3 residues: CASSVVAGDPYEQYF. CDR3 nucleotides: TGTGCCAGCAGCGTAGTAGCGGGAGATCCCTACGAGCAGTACTTC.

The chain recombines TRBV29-1 with TRBJ1-1, with D possibly being TRBD1 (6 bases). V was clipped by 3 bases and J by 5 bases, with 13 bases between them. The CDR3 has 13 residues. CDR1 is SQVTM and CDR2 is ANQGSEA in the germline V gene. The CDR3 reads CSVDTGRSTEAFF. In DNA form, the CDR3 reads TGCAGCGTTGATACAGGGAGATCTACTGAAGCTTTCTTT.

The chain employs TRBV2 and TRBJ1-5; D ambiguous. Germline-derived CDR1 and CDR2 are SNHLY and FYNNEI. The CDR3 extends over 15 amino acids. Trimming stripped 1 base from V and 0 bases from J, with 7 bases between. The CDR3 nucleotides read TGTGCCAGCAGTGAAGGACGGAGTAGCAATCAGCCCCAGCATTTT. This encodes CASSEGRSSNQPQHF.

This clone was counted a single time. The chain employs TRBV5-1 and TRBJ1-6, with D possibly being TRBD1 (5 bases). The germline gives CDR1 SGHRS, CDR2 YFSETQ. The V gene lost 5 bases and the J gene lost 7 bases, with 13 bases spanning the gap. The CDR3 loop spans 14 amino acids. CDR3 region: CASRSTASNSPLHF. For the CDR3, the DNA is TGCGCCAGCAGATCGACAGCCTCCAATTCACCCCTCCACTTT.

CDR3 region: CATSRDRTGSGNTIYF. The DNA for the CDR3 is TGTGCCACCAGCAGGGACAGAACAGGCTCTGGAAACACCATATATTTT. The genes are TRBV15 and TRBJ1-3; TRBD1 might be the D (6 bases). The germline gives CDR1 LNHNV, CDR2 YYDKDF (reference sequence). The CDR3 contains 16 residues. V lost 3 bases and J lost 0, with 12 bases in between.

The chain recombines TRBV6-5 with TRBJ1-2; possible D gene TRBD1, 6 bases. Germline V gene sequence: CDR1 MNHEY, CDR2 SVGAGI. The CDR3 spans 12 residues. Trimming took 8 bases from V and 4 from J, leaving 11 bases between them. As DNA, the CDR3 is TGTGCCAGCCGAGTGGACAGCTATGGCTACACCTTC. Translating gives CASRVDSYGYTF.

V is TRBV5-8 and J is TRBJ1-1; D is undetermined. Germline V gene sequence: CDR1 SGHTS, CDR2 YDEGEE. The V end was cut by 1 base, the J end by 4 bases, with 11 bases between. The CDR3 is made up of 14 amino acids. The CDR3 region has the DNA TGTGCCAGCAGCTTGCAGAGAGGGAGCACTGAAGCTTTCTTT. Encoded protein: CASSLQRGSTEAFF. The full variable domain, rest sourced from reference TRBV5-8 and TRBJ1-1, is EAGVTQSPTHLIKTRGQQATLRCSPISGHTSVYWYQQALGLGLQFLLWYDEGEERNRGNFPPRFSGRQFPNYSSELNVNALELEDSALYLCASSLQRGSTEAFFGQGTRLTVV.

Only one count was recorded for this clone. The rearrangement joins TRBV12-2 to TRBJ2-1; TRBD2, the table's D call, lacks a check against the DNA. TRBV12-2 is assigned pseudogene status. The CDR3 consists of 16 residues. DNA of the CDR3: TGTGCAAGTCGCTTAGCTCAACCATCTAGCGGCAATGAGCAGTTCTTC. As protein: CASRLAQPSSGNEQFF.

This clone was seen a single time. This chain connects TRBV28 to TRBJ2-7; D is unresolved. Between the trimmed V and J ends, which lost 3 bases and 2 bases, there was a span of 11 bases. CDR1 and CDR2 from the germline V gene are MDHEN and SYDVKM. CDR3 length equals 14 residues. The CDR3 loop is CASSFRAVPYEQYF. CDR3 coding DNA: TGTGCCAGCAGTTTCCGTGCAGTTCCCTACGAGCAGTACTTC.

This sequence joins TRBV6-6 and TRBJ2-4, with a tentative D call TRBD1 (6 bases). CDR1 and CDR2 from the germline V gene are MNHNY and SVGAGI (reference sequence). The CDR3 contains 12 residues. The V gene lost 11 bases and the J gene lost 4 bases, with 12 bases spanning the gap. CDR3 bases: TGTGCCCTCCGGGACACTAAAAACATTCAGTACTTC. Its translation is CALRDTKNIQYF.

The V and J genes are TRBV24-1 and TRBJ2-5; weak D call: TRBD2 (6 bases). The CDR3 spans 16 residues. Germline values: CDR1 KGHDR, CDR2 SFDVKD. The V end lost 9 bases, the J end lost 1 base, and 20 bases lay between the germline ends. CDR3 DNA: TGTGCCACCGGAGGGCCACAAACCGGGAGCCAAGAGACCCAGTACTTC. Protein product: CATGGPQTGSQETQYF.

As DNA, the CDR3 is TGTGCCAGTAGTGGAGCGGGGGGGGACGAGCAGTACTTC. Encoded protein: CASSGAGGDEQYF. The chain has TRBV19 and TRBJ2-7; TRBD2 aligns across 10 bases. The CDR3 length is 13 residues. Germline assignment: CDR1 LNHDA and CDR2 SQIVND (reference sequence). The trim removed 5 bases at V and 5 bases at J, leaving 3 bases unmatched.

This chain links TRBV10-3 with TRBJ2-1; 8 bases map to TRBD2. Germline CDR1 is ENHRY and CDR2 is SYGVKD. V dropped 6 bases and J dropped 8; count of bases not matched to a gene: 9. The CDR3 sequence is 14 residues long. Written as DNA, the CDR3 is TGTGCCATCAGGGGGGGGAGCGGGAGTCATGAGCAGTTCTTC. Protein sequence: CAIRGGSGSHEQFF.

The chain carries TRBV14 and TRBJ2-3; possible D gene TRBD2, 6 bases. In germline, CDR1 is SGHDN, CDR2 FVKESK. CDR3 length equals 14 residues. V lost 2 bases, J lost 6 bases, and 12 bases lay in between. The CDR3, as DNA: TGTGCCAGCAGCCAAAATGGGAGGCTGGATACGCAGTATTTT. It translates to CASSQNGRLDTQYF.

The chain employs TRBV19 and TRBJ2-7; 9 positions agree with TRBD1. The CDR3 is 12 residues long. V gave up 7 bases and J gave up 6 bases; unmatched junction bases: 4. Germline-derived CDR1 and CDR2 are LNHDA and SQIVND (reference sequence). The CDR3 DNA sequence: TGTGCCAGTACGGGACAGGGCACCGAGCAGTACTTC. As protein: CASTGQGTEQYF. Variable domain in full (rest from reference TRBV19 and TRBJ2-7): DGGITQSPKYLFRKEGQNVTLSCEQNLNHDAMYWYRQDPGQGLRLIYYSQIVNDFQKGDIAEGYSVSREKKESFPLTVTSAQKNPTAFYLCASTGQGTEQYFGPGTRLTVT.

This sequence joins TRBV28 and TRBJ1-1; TRBD1 might be the D (6 bases). The ends were cut back, 3 bases at V and 4 bases at J, with 15 bases in the middle. This CDR3 is 15 amino acids long. Germline V gives CDR1 MDHEN, CDR2 SYDVKM. The DNA for the CDR3 is TGTGCCAGCAGTTTCCCCGACAGGTTGCGCACTGAAGCTTTCTTT. Translation: CASSFPDRLRTEAFF.

The chain combines TRBV6-6 with TRBJ1-2; 8 bases match TRBD1. The CDR3 has 15 amino acids. Trimming took 6 bases from V and 3 from J; bases not matched to a gene: 9. Germline lookup yields CDR1 MNHNY and CDR2 SVGAGI (reference sequence). The CDR3 spells CASRNPRGLDYGYTF. CDR3 sequence (DNA): TGTGCCAGCAGAAACCCCAGGGGGCTGGACTATGGCTACACCTTC.

The chain is built from TRBV28 and TRBJ2-7; D unclear. V was clipped by 0 bases and J by 2 bases, with 14 bases between them. The CDR3 is 16 residues long. Germline CDR1 MDHEN, CDR2 SYDVKM. In nucleotides, the CDR3 is TGTGCCAGCAGTTTATGGGTTGCGACACCGACCTACGAGCAGTACTTC. This gives the protein CASSLWVATPTYEQYF.

V gene TRBV7-6 combines with J gene TRBJ1-1; D is perhaps TRBD1 (6 bases). V lost 1 base and J 1 base, leaving 7 bases between the germline ends. The CDR3 is 14 residues long. Germline V lookup: CDR1 SGHVS, CDR2 FNYEAQ. CDR3 sequence (DNA): TGTGCCAGCAGCTTAGAAGGGGGGAACACTGAAGCTTTCTTT. Translated: CASSLEGGNTEAFF. The full variable domain, with the rest looked up from reference TRBV7-6 and TRBJ1-1, is GAGVSQSPRYKVTKRGQDVALRCDPISGHVSLYWYRQALGQGPEFLTYFNYEAQQDKSGLPNDRFSAERPEGSISTLTIQRTEQRDSAMYRCASSLEGGNTEAFFGQGTRLTVV.

This clone was detected a few times. The chain joins TRBV11-2 to TRBJ2-7; maybe TRBD2 (6 bases). Germline loops: CDR1 SGHAT, CDR2 FQNNGV. V was trimmed by 3 bases and J by 0 bases, leaving 12 bases between them. CDR3 length: 15 residues. The CDR3 protein is CASSFRTTSSYEQYF. The CDR3 DNA sequence: TGTGCCAGCAGCTTCAGGACTACGAGCTCCTACGAGCAGTACTTC.

V usage is TRBV25-1 and J usage is TRBJ2-7; TRBD1 aligns across 12 bases. The CDR3 consists of 16 residues. Losses at the gene ends were 4 bases for V and 2 bases for J; bases not matched to a gene: 6. CDR1 and CDR2 (germline): MGHDK, SYGVNS. CDR3 region: CASSAPGQGAAYEQYF. CDR3 sequence (DNA): TGTGCCAGCAGTGCCCCGGGACAGGGGGCAGCCTACGAGCAGTACTTC.

V gene TRBV5-8 combines with J gene TRBJ1-5; D remains unclear. The germline CDR1 and CDR2 sequences are SGHTS and YDEGEE. V gave up 0 bases and J gave up 0 bases, with 7 bases separating them. The CDR3 covers 15 residues. The CDR3 loop reads CASSLDQISNQPQHF. CDR3 DNA sequence: TGTGCCAGCAGCTTGGATCAGATTAGCAATCAGCCCCAGCATTTT. Together with reference TRBV5-8 and TRBJ1-5, the CDR3 gives the full variable domain: EAGVTQSPTHLIKTRGQQATLRCSPISGHTSVYWYQQALGLGLQFLLWYDEGEERNRGNFPPRFSGRQFPNYSSELNVNALELEDSALYLCASSLDQISNQPQHFGDGTRLSIL.

The chain carries TRBV29-1 and TRBJ2-5; 9 positions match TRBD1. V shed 7 bases and J 4 bases; nucleotides not matched to a gene: 7. CDR1 is SQVTM, CDR2 ANQGSEA, per germline. CDR3 length: 13 residues. CDR3 coding DNA: TGCAGCGCCCGGGGACAGGGAGGAGAGACCCAGTACTTC. Its protein is CSARGQGGETQYF.

The rearrangement links TRBV6-4 to TRBJ2-2; D possibly corresponds to TRBD2 (6 bases). V was shortened by 6 bases and J by 4 bases, with 12 bases between the two germline ends. The CDR3 runs 14 residues. Germline V CDR1 and CDR2: MRHNA, SNTAGT. The DNA of the CDR3 is TGTGCCAGCAGACGGGACGGGGGCACCGGGGAGCTGTTTTTT. This sequence encodes CASRRDGGTGELFF.

The rearrangement links TRBV24-1 to TRBJ2-5; 12 nucleotides agree with TRBD1. Per germline, CDR1 KGHDR and CDR2 SFDVKD. The CDR3 sequence is 16 residues long. The trim removed 4 bases at V and 5 bases at J, leaving 7 bases unmatched. The CDR3, as DNA: TGTGCCACCAGTGACCCGAGGGACAGGGGGCGGGAGACCCAGTACTTC. Amino acid sequence: CATSDPRDRGRETQYF.